What follows are 31 T cell receptor beta chains derived from one specimen sequenced in a study of T cells expressing NK-cell markers. TCRdb derives one entry per CDR3 protein from the 5' RACE reads, leaving out DNA. In total, the table holds fewer than 200,000 distinct CDR3 sequences. Material for sequencing was blood T cells: a sorted CD56 or NKG2C T cell subset, CD4+ or CD8+ T cells, or bulk PBMC T cells (not recorded which). These receptors were obtained from a woman between 18 and 70 years old in good health.

V usage is TRBV4-1 and J usage is TRBJ1-2; no DNA is available, so the TRBD1 call from TCRdb remains unchecked. The CDR3 covers 17 residues. CDR1 is MGHRA and CDR2 is YSYEKL in the germline V gene. CDR3 loop: CASSQARTGSALGGYTF.

CDR3 sequence: CASSLDSPQYF. The chain uses TRBV11-2 and TRBJ2-5; the D call of TRBD2 rests on TCRdb alone, since no DNA is present to check it. The germline gives CDR1 SGHAT, CDR2 FQNNGV. The CDR3 extends over 11 amino acids.

The chain uses TRBV2 and TRBJ2-7; lacking DNA, the TRBD1 call made by TCRdb goes unchecked. Germline V lookup: CDR1 SNHLY, CDR2 FYNNEI. The CDR3 length is 14 residues. CDR3 sequence reads: CASSRYREVNEQYF.

The V and J genes are TRBV5-5 and TRBJ1-2. There are 14 residues in the CDR3. Germline V gene sequence: CDR1 SGHKS, CDR2 YYEKEE (reference sequence). The CDR3 sequence is CASSLMELNYGYTF.

The chain is built from TRBV4-2 and TRBJ2-1; TCRdb's D gene call, TRBD2, goes unchecked for lack of DNA. The CDR3 is 15 amino acids. Germline V gene sequence: CDR1 LGHNA, CDR2 YNFKEQ. This CDR3 is CASSQEAAGRNEQFF.

The chain carries TRBV4-1 and TRBJ1-5. Looked up from germline, CDR1 is MGHRA and CDR2 is YSYEKL. The CDR3 is 15 residues long. The CDR3: CASSQVPIGNQPQHF.

The CDR3 spells CARRLSGANVLTF. The chain uses TRBV12-5 and TRBJ2-6. Germline lookup yields CDR1 LGHNT and CDR2 FRNRAP. This CDR3 has 13 amino acids. Full variable domain (remainder filled in from reference TRBV12-5 and TRBJ2-6): DARVTQTPRHKVTEMGQEVTMRCQPILGHNTVFWYRQTMMQGLELLAYFRNRAPLDDSGMPKDRFSAEMPDATLATLKIQPSEPRDSAVYFCARRLSGANVLTFGAGSRLTVL.

The chain uses TRBV5-1 and TRBJ1-1. Per the germline V gene, CDR1 is SGHRS and CDR2 is YFSETQ. This CDR3 contains 13 residues. The CDR3: CASSLSRETEAFF.

The chain couples TRBV2 to TRBJ1-1. The CDR3 is 13 amino acids. Germline V CDR1 and CDR2: SNHLY, FYNNEI. This CDR3 is CASSEIENTEAFF.

The rearrangement links TRBV12-3 or TRBV12-4 to TRBJ1-4; TCRdb outputs TRBD1, but without DNA this stays unchecked. This CDR3 comprises 15 residues. CDR3 protein: CASSGQEATNEKLFF.

The V call is TRBV18, the J call TRBJ2-1; TCRdb's D call of TRBD2 is untestable without DNA. This CDR3 region has 16 residues. Germline loops: CDR1 KGHSH, CDR2 LQKENI. CDR3 protein: CASSPRKLAGVDEQFF.

The V gene is TRBV5-5, the J gene TRBJ1-2. The CDR3 runs 12 residues. Germline CDR1 SGHKS, CDR2 YYEKEE (reference sequence). The CDR3 loop is CASSLSNYGYTF.

The chain links TRBV29-1 to TRBJ2-7; TCRdb lists TRBD1, though no DNA is available to test this call. CDR1 and CDR2 from the germline V gene are SQVTM and ANQGSEA. The CDR3 consists of 14 residues. This chain's CDR3 is CSVGGTERTYEQYF.

The V gene is TRBV20-1, the J gene TRBJ2-7. The CDR3 spans 13 residues. From germline, CDR1 is DFQATT and CDR2 SNEGSKA (reference sequence). The CDR3 sequence: CSADPGGPYEQYF.

The chain is built from TRBV3-1 and TRBJ2-5; there is no DNA to check the TCRdb D call of TRBD1. CDR1 and CDR2 (germline): LGHDT, YNNKEL (reference sequence). CDR3 size: 14 residues. The CDR3 here is CASSQFLGAETQYF.

This chain connects TRBV5-1 to TRBJ2-5; the TCRdb call, TRBD1, lacks DNA for checking. This CDR3 contains 14 residues. The germline V gene encodes CDR1 SGHRS and CDR2 YFSETQ. The CDR3 region is CASSLGRGEETQYF.

The rearrangement joins TRBV27 to TRBJ2-6; TCRdb gives TRBD1 as the D gene, but with no DNA this cannot be confirmed. The CDR3 consists of 18 residues. Germline V gene sequence: CDR1 MNHEY, CDR2 SMNVEV (reference sequence). CDR3 loop: CASSLLTGRWSGANVLTF.

The gene calls are TRBV7-3 and TRBJ2-2; TCRdb proposes TRBD2, but this gene call is untestable without DNA. The CDR3 runs 18 residues. Germline CDR1 SGHTA, CDR2 FQGTGA. CDR3 sequence reads: CASSAATSGGANTGELFF.

The V gene is TRBV29-1, the J gene TRBJ2-5. The CDR3 sequence is 14 residues long. The germline V gene encodes CDR1 SQVTM and CDR2 ANQGSEA. CDR3 amino acids: CSVSSTSSRETQYF.

The V gene is TRBV7-2, the J gene TRBJ2-7. The CDR3 sequence is 14 residues long. CDR1 SGHTA and CDR2 FQGNSA come from the germline V gene. The CDR3 sequence is CASSSSSGLYEQYF.

V is TRBV5-1 and J is TRBJ2-3; TCRdb names TRBD1, which stays unverified in the absence of DNA. CDR1 is SGHRS and CDR2 is YFSETQ in the germline V gene. The CDR3 contains 15 residues. The CDR3 sequence: CASTIKDREADTQYF.

The genes are TRBV12-3 or TRBV12-4 and TRBJ2-3; TCRdb selects TRBD2, and the lack of DNA leaves this call unchecked. This CDR3 spans 16 amino acids. Here the CDR3 reads CASRLLAGEPTDTQYF.

The chain joins TRBV5-5 to TRBJ2-1; TCRdb's D call, TRBD2, is unchecked because there is no DNA. CDR1 and CDR2 (germline): SGHKS, YYEKEE (reference sequence). The CDR3 has 15 amino acids. The CDR3 here is CASSGGLASYNEQFF.

The V call is TRBV11-2, the J call TRBJ2-5. The CDR3 has 16 amino acids. Germline values: CDR1 SGHAT, CDR2 FQNNGV. CDR3 amino acids: CASSLVPGRSQETQYF.

The chain has TRBV6-1 and TRBJ2-4; the D call from TCRdb, TRBD2, cannot be confirmed without DNA. Germline lookup yields CDR1 MNHNS and CDR2 SASEGT. The CDR3 extends over 19 amino acids. CDR3 amino acids: CASSEAQYPAGAKGNIQYF.

The chain links TRBV5-6 to TRBJ2-7; TCRdb indicates TRBD2, and absent DNA this call remains unverified. The germline gives CDR1 SGHDT, CDR2 YYEEEE. This CDR3 contains 16 residues. The CDR3 region is CASSLNWAIPTYEQYF.

The chain combines TRBV28 with TRBJ2-7; TCRdb indicates TRBD1, and absent DNA this call remains unverified. The CDR3 consists of 17 residues. Germline V CDR1 and CDR2: MDHEN, SYDVKM. This CDR3 reads CASSLSGGTGRTYEQYF.

V and J are TRBV12-3 or TRBV12-4 and TRBJ2-1; TCRdb lists TRBD1, though no DNA is available to test this call. This CDR3 has 16 residues. This CDR3 is CASSEQMGGARNEQFF.

The V and J genes are TRBV7-4 and TRBJ2-1; TCRdb names TRBD1, which stays unverified in the absence of DNA. Germline V gene data show CDR1 as SGHVT and CDR2 as SQSDAQ. The CDR3 covers 17 residues. CDR3 amino acids: CASSLAGVPGYYNEQFF.

The V call is TRBV5-1, the J call TRBJ2-1; no DNA is available, so the TRBD1 call from TCRdb remains unchecked. CDR1 and CDR2 (germline): SGHRS, YFSETQ. The length of the CDR3 is 15 residues. The CDR3 sequence is CASSSGQVLDNEQFF.

The V call is TRBV7-9, the J call TRBJ1-1; the D call from TCRdb, TRBD1, cannot be confirmed without DNA. Germline V gene data show CDR1 as SEHNR and CDR2 as FQNEAQ (reference sequence). The CDR3 runs 15 residues. The CDR3 protein is CASSYRTGERGEAFF.